The clone carrying this T cell receptor (beta chain) was recorded only once. The sample belongs to a study of control samples from healthy donors and cancer patients. Some clones are missing from TCRdb's copy, which holds only in-frame ones; the method was immunoSEQ multiplex PCR. Counted here are roughly 95,000 clones, around 90% occurring once; the ten biggest clones make up around 3%. With V trimmed by 4 bases and J by 2 bases, 4 bases remained unmatched. The CDR3 consists of 16 residues. Germline V gene lookup returns CDR1 SGDLS and CDR2 YYNGEE. The sequence came from a human donor in good health. The donor label of this sample is uncertain. This chain links TRBV9 with TRBJ2-5; 14 bases fit TRBD2. Material for sequencing was blood. This CDR3 reads CASSPGTSGGQETQYF. Here the CDR3 DNA reads TGTGCCAGCAGCCCAGGGACTAGCGGGGGTCAAGAGACCCAGTACTTC.